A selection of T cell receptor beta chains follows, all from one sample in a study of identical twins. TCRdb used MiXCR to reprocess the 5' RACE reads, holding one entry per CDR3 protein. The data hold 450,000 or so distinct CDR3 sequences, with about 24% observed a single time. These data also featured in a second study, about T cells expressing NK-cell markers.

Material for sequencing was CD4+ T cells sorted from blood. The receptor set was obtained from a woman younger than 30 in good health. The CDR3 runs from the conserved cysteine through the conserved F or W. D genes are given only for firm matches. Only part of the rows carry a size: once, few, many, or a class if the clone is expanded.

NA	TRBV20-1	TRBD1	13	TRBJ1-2	TGCAGTGGCGGGACAGGGGACAACTATGGCTACACCTTC	CSGGTGDNYGYTF
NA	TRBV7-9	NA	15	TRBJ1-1	TGTGCCAGCAGCTTTCCTCAGGGATTGGGGACTGAAGCTTTCTTT	CASSFPQGLGTEAFF
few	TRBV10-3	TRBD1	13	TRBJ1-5	TGTGCCATCGGGGACAGGGGTGATCAGCCCCAGCATTTT	CAIGDRGDQPQHF
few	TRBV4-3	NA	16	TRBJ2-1	TGCGCCAGCAGCCAAGATCCAAACTACTCCTACAATGAGCAGTTCTTC	CASSQDPNYSYNEQFF
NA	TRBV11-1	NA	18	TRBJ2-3	TGTGCCAGCAGCTCACCTCGGTTCAGGAGCACTAGCACAGATACGCAGTATTTT	CASSSPRFRSTSTDTQYF
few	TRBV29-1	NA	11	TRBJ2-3	TGCATCGGAGGCCGGGAAGATACGCAGTATTTT	CIGGREDTQYF
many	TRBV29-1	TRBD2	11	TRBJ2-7	TGCAGCGTGGGGGAGGGATACGAGCAGTACTTC	CSVGEGYEQYF
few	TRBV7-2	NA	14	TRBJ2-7	TGTGCCAGCAGCTTAATAAGTCTAAACTACGAGCAGTACTTC	CASSLISLNYEQYF
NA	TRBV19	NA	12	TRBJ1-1	TGTGCCAGTAGTTCCTATCGGACTGAAGCTTTCTTT	CASSSYRTEAFF
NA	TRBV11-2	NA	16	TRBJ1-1	TGTGCCAGCAGCCTCCACCCCCGACAGATGAACACTGAAGCTTTCTTT	CASSLHPRQMNTEAFF
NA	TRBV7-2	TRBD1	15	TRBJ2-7	TGTGCCAGCAGCTTATTTGGGACAGGGGGGTACGAGCAGTACTTC	CASSLFGTGGYEQYF
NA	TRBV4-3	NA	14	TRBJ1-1	TGCGCCAGCAGCCAAGAATTGTCGGGCACTGAAGCTTTCTTT	CASSQELSGTEAFF
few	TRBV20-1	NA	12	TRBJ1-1	TGCAGTGCATCACAGGTCTACACTGAAGCTTTCTTT	CSASQVYTEAFF
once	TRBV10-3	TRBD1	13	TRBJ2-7	TGTGCCATCCAGGGGGAGCACTTCAACGGGCAGTACTTC	CAIQGEHFNGQYF
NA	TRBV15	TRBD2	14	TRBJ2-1	TGTGCCACCACTTTCGGGACTCCGGGAGGCGAGCAGTTCTTC	CATTFGTPGGEQFF
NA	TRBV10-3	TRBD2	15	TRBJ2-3	TGTGCCATCAGTCTAGCGGGACAATCCACAGATACGCAGTATTTT	CAISLAGQSTDTQYF
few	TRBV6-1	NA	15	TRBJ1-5	TGTGCCAGCAGTAAAGCACGGGACACCACCTTGACCCAGCATTTT	CASSKARDTTLTQHF
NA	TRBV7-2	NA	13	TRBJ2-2	TGTGCCAGCAGCTTCAACCTGGCCGGGGAGCTGTTTTTT	CASSFNLAGELFF
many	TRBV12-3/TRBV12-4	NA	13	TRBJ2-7	TGTGCCAGCAGACCTACTAACAGCTACGAGCAGTACTTC	CASRPTNSYEQYF
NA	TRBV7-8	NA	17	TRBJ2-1	TGTGCCAGCAGCACCCCCGCGGCCCAGGGTGGGTACAATGAGCAGTTCTTC	CASSTPAAQGGYNEQFF
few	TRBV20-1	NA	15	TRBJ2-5	TGCAGTGCTAGCCCCCTCACTAGCAGCCAAGAGACCCAGTACTTC	CSASPLTSSQETQYF
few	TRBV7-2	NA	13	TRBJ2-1	TGTGCCAGCAGCTTACAGCGATACAATGAGCAGTTCTTC	CASSLQRYNEQFF
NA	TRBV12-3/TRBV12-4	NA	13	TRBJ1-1	TGTGCCAGCAGTTTAGATTTAAGTAATGAAGCTTTCTTT	CASSLDLSNEAFF